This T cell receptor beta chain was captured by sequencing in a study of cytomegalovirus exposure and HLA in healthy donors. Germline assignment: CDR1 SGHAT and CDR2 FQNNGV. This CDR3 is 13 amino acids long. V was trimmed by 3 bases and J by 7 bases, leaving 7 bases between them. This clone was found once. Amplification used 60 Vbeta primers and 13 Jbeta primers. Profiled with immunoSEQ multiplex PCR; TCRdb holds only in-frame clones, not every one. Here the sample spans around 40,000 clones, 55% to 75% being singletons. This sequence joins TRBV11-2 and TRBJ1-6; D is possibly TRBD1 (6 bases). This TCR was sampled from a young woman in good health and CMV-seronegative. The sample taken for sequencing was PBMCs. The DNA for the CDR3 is TGTGCCAGCAGCTTCAGGGGAAATTCACCCCTCCACTTT. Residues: CASSFRGNSPLHF.